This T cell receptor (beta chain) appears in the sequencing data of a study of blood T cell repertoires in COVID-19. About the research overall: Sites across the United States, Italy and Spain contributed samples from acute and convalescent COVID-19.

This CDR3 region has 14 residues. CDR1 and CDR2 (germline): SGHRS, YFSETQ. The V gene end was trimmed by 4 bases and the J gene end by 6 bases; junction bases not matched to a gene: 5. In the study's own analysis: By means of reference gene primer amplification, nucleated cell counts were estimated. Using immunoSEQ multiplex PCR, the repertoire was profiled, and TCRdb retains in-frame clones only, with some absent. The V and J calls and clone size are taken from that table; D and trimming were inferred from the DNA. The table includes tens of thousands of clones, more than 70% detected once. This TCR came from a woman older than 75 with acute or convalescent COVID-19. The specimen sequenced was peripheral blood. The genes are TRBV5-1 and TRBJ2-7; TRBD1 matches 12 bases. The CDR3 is CASSPGTGGLEQYF. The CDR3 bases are TGCGCCAGCAGCCCCGGGACAGGGGGCCTCGAGCAGTACTTC.